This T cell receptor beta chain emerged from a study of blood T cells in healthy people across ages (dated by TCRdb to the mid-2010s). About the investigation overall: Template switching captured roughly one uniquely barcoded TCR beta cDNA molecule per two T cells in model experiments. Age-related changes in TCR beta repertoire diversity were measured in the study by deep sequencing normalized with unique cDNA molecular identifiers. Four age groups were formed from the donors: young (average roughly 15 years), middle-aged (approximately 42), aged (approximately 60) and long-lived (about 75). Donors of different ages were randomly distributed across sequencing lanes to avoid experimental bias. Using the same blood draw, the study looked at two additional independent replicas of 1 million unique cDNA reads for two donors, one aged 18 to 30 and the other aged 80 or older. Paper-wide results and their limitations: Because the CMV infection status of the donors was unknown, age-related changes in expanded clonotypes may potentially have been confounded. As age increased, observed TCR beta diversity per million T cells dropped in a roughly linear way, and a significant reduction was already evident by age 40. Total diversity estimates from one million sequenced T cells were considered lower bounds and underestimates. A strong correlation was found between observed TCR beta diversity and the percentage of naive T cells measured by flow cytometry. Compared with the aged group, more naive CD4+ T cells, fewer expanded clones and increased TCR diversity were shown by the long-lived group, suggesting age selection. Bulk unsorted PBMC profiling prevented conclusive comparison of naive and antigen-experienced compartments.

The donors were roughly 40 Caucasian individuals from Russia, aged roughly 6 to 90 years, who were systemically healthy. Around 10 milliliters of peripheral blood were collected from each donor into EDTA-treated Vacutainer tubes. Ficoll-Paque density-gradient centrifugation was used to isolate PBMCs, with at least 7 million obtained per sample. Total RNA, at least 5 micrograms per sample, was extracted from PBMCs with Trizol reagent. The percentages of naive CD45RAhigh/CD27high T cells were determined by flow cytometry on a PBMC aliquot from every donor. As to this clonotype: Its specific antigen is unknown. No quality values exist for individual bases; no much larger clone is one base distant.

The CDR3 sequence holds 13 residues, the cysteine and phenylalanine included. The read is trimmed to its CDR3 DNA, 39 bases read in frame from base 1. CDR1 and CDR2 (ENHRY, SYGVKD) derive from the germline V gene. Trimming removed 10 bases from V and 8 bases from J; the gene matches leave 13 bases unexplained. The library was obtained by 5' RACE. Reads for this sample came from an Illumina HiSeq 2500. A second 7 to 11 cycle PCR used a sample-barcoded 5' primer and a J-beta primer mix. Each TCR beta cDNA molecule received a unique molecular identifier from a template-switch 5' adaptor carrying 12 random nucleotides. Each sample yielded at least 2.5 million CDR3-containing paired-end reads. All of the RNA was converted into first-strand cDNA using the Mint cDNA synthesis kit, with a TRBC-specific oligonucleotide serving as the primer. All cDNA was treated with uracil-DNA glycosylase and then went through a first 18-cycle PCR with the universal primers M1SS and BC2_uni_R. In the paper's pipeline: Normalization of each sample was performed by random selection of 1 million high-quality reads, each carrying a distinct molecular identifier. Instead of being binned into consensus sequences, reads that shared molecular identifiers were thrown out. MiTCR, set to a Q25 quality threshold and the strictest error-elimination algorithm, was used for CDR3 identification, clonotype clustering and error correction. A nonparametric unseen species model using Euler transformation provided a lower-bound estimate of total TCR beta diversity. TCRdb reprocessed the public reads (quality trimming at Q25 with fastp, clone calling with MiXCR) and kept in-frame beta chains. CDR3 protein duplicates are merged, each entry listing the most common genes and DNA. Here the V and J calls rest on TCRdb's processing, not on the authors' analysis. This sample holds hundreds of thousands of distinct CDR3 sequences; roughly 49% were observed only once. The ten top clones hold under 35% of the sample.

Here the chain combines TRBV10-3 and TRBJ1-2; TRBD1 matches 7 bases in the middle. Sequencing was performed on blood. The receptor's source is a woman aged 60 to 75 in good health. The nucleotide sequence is TGTGCCAGCAGCGGAAACAGGGGTTGGGGCTACACCTTC. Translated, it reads CASSGNRGWGYTF.